These 12 T cell receptor beta chains originate from one sample sequenced in a study of Ad26.COV2.S vaccination and SARS-CoV-2 variants. Profiled with immunoSEQ multiplex PCR; TCRdb holds only in-frame clones, not every one. Altogether 300,000 to 400,000 clones are present, approximately 86% being singletons, with the ten largest covering around 10%. Described treatment: about 20 received Ad26.COV2.S at low or high dose, single or two shots; five or six received placebo; per-sample allocation not given. The investigators took samples on day 63 after the first vaccine or placebo injection. The sequenced sample was peripheral blood, obtained in a trial of Ad26.COV2.S vaccine versus placebo. These TCRs come from a person between 18 and 65 years old who received the Ad26.COV2.S COVID-19 vaccine or a placebo.

The chain employs TRBV4-3 and TRBJ1-4; a weak D match, TRBD1 (6 bases). This CDR3 is built from 15 residues. V lost 4 bases and J lost 0, with 9 bases in between. CDR1 is LGHNA and CDR2 is YSLEER in the germline V gene. CDR3 sequence: CASSLGGPTNEKLFF. CDR3 DNA sequence: TGCGCCAGCAGCCTGGGGGGCCCAACTAATGAAAAACTGTTTTTT.

The rearrangement links TRBV7-3 to TRBJ2-7; 7 bases map to TRBD2. V lost 5 bases to trimming and J lost 6 bases; unmatched junction nucleotides: 13. The germline V gene has CDR1 SGHTA and CDR2 FQGTGA. The CDR3 extends over 15 amino acids. This CDR3 is CASSPTEAGIREQYF. DNA for the CDR3: TGTGCCAGCAGCCCGACCGAAGCGGGAATTCGCGAGCAGTACTTC.

The genes are TRBV2 and TRBJ1-5; 8 nucleotides align to TRBD1. CDR1 SNHLY and CDR2 FYNNEI come from the germline V gene. Trimming cost V 5 bases and J 7 bases; bases outside gene matches: 10. The CDR3 contains 15 residues. The CDR3 loop reads CASSKRQGARQPQHF. The CDR3 region has the DNA TGTGCCAGCAGTAAACGGCAGGGGGCAAGACAGCCCCAGCATTTT.

The genes are TRBV10-1 and TRBJ2-3; D is uncertain. Germline CDR1 WNHNN, CDR2 SYGVQD (reference sequence). V lost 0 bases to trimming and J lost 0 bases, with 13 bases between them. The CDR3 is 17 residues long. The CDR3 loop is CASSESARRSSTDTQYF. CDR3 nucleotide sequence: TGCGCCAGCAGTGAGTCCGCTCGCCGATCTAGCACAGATACGCAGTATTTT.

The chain employs TRBV9 and TRBJ2-2; TRBD2 matches at 8 bases. Germline lookup yields CDR1 SGDLS and CDR2 YYNGEE. This CDR3 comprises 15 residues. After removal of 7 bases from V and 6 bases from J, the junction contained 11 bases not matched to a gene. The DNA for the CDR3 is TGTGCCAGCGGCACTCTCCCCGGGAGGGCCGGGGAGCTGTTTTTT. It yields the protein CASGTLPGRAGELFF.

The genes are TRBV18 and TRBJ2-7; a possible D gene is TRBD2 (5 bases). The V gene lost 3 bases and the J gene lost 6 bases, with 18 bases spanning the gap. CDR1 is KGHSH, CDR2 LQKENI, per germline. This CDR3 is 15 amino acids long. The CDR3 reads CASSPGVERLREQYF. CDR3 DNA sequence: TGTGCCAGCTCACCCGGGGTGGAACGGCTACGCGAGCAGTACTTC.

The J gene is TRBJ2-1, the V gene TRBV24-1, with TRBD2 identical over 12 bases. The germline V gene has CDR1 KGHDR and CDR2 SFDVKD. The CDR3 runs 16 residues. Trimming took 5 bases from V and 7 from J; bases not matched to a gene: 8. In nucleotides, the CDR3 is TGTGCCACCAGTGGGGCTAGCGGGGGGGATTATAATGAGCAGTTCTTC. Encoded protein: CATSGASGGDYNEQFF.

The chain carries TRBV10-2 and TRBJ1-5; D perhaps matches TRBD1 (5 bases). V lost 7 bases to trimming and J lost 7 bases, with 14 bases between them. CDR1 is WSHSY and CDR2 is SAAADI in the germline V gene. The CDR3 contains 13 residues. The CDR3 region has the DNA TGCGCCAGCAAGTCCCTCGGGGGGCAGCCCCAGCATTTT. Translating gives CASKSLGGQPQHF.

The chain combines TRBV19 with TRBJ1-5; D unclear. V was trimmed by 3 bases and J by 4 bases, leaving 10 bases between them. Germline CDR1 reads LNHDA; CDR2 reads SQIVND (reference sequence). The CDR3 spans 14 residues. The CDR3 DNA is TGTGCCAGTAGTATTCGCACCATTAATCAGCCCCAGCATTTT. This gives the protein CASSIRTINQPQHF.

This clone has just one count. J is TRBJ1-2 and V is TRBV19; D ambiguous. The CDR3 is 12 amino acids. The V and J ends lost 0 bases and 10 bases respectively, with 9 bases between them. In germline, CDR1 is LNHDA, CDR2 SQIVND (reference sequence). In DNA form, the CDR3 reads TGTGCCAGTAGTATAGAAGCCCAGGACTACACCTTC. Protein product: CASSIEAQDYTF.

CDR3 amino acids: CASSLAGQGVGRTEAFF. The CDR3 bases are TGTGCCAGCAGCTTAGCAGGTCAGGGCGTAGGTCGGACTGAAGCTTTCTTT. The rearrangement links TRBV7-6 to TRBJ1-1; tentatively, D is TRBD1 (5 bases). Trimming removed 0 bases at V and 5 bases at J, with 19 bases between. The germline CDR1 and CDR2 sequences are SGHVS and FNYEAQ. The CDR3 has 17 residues.

The chain has TRBV18 and TRBJ2-1; TRBD2 matches 11 bases. This CDR3 region has 15 residues. Germline loops: CDR1 KGHSH, CDR2 LQKENI. The junction had 7 bases not matched to a gene; V was cut back by 6 bases and J by 6 bases. This CDR3 is CASSPGTSGVNEQFF. In DNA form, the CDR3 reads TGTGCCAGCTCCCCTGGGACTAGCGGAGTCAATGAGCAGTTCTTC.